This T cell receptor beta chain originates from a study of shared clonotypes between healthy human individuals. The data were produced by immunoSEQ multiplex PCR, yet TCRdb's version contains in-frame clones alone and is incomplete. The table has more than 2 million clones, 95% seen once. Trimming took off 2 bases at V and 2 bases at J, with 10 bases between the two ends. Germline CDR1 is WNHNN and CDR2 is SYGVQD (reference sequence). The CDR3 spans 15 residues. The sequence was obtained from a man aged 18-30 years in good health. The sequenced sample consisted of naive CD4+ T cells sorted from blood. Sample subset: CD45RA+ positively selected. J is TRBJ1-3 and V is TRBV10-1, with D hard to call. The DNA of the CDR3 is TGCGCCAGCAGTGAGGGGCTCGGGACTGGAAACACCATATATTTT. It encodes CASSEGLGTGNTIYF.